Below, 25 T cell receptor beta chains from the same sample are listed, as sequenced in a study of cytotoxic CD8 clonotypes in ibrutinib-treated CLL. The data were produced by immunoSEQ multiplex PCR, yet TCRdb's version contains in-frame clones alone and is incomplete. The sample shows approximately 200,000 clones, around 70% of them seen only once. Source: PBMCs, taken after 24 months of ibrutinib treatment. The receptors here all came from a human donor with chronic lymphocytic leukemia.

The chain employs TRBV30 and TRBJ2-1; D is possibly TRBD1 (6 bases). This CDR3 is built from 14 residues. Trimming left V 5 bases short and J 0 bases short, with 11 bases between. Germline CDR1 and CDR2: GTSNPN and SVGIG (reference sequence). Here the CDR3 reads CAWGDRPSYNEQFF. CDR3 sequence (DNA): TGTGCCTGGGGAGACAGGCCCTCCTACAATGAGCAGTTCTTC.

CDR3 region: CASTAGDSNQPQHF. The DNA for the CDR3 is TGTGCCAGCACCGCAGGGGATAGCAATCAGCCCCAGCATTTT. The V and J genes are TRBV6-6 and TRBJ1-5, with a possible D match to TRBD1 (6 bases). The CDR3 runs to 14 residues. Germline CDR1 MNHNY, CDR2 SVGAGI (reference sequence). V shed 7 bases and J shed 0 bases, with 10 bases lying between them.

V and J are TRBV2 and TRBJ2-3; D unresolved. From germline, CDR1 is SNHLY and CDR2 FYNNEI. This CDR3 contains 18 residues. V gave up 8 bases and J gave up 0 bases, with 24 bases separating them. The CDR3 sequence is CASSHLDPYQSSTDTQYF. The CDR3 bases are TGTGCCAGCTCCCACTTGGACCCCTATCAATCGAGCACAGATACGCAGTATTTT.

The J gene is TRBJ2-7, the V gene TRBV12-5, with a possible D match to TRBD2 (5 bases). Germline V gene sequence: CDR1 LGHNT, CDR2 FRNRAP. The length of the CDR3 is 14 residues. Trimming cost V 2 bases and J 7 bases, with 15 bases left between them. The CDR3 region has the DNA TGTGCTAGTGGTTTGTTCCCCGCGCCGGGGGAGCAGTACTTC. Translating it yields CASGLFPAPGEQYF.

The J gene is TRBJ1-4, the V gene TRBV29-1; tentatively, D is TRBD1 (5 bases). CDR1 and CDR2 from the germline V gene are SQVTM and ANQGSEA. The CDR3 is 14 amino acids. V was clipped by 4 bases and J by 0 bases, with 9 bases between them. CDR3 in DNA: TGCAGCGTTGGGGACCGATCAACTAATGAAAAACTGTTTTTT. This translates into CSVGDRSTNEKLFF.

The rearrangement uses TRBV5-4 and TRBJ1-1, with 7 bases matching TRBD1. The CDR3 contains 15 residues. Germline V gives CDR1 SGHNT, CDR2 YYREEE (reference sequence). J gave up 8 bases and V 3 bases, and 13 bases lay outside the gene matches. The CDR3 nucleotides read TGTGCCAGCAGCTATACAGGGGTGGGTGCACTAGAAGCTTTCTTT. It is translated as CASSYTGVGALEAFF.

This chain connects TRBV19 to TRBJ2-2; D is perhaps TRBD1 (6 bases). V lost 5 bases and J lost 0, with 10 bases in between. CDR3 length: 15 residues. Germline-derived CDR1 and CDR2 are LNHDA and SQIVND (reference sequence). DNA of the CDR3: TGTGCCAGTAGTGTAGGACAGTCGAACACCGGGGAGCTGTTTTTT. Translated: CASSVGQSNTGELFF.

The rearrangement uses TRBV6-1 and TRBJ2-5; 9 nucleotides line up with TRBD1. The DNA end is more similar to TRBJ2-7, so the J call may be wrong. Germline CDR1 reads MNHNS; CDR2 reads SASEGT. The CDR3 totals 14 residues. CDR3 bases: TGTGCCAGCAGTCTGCCGGGACAGGGTTACGAGCAGTACTTC. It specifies CASSLPGQGYEQYF.

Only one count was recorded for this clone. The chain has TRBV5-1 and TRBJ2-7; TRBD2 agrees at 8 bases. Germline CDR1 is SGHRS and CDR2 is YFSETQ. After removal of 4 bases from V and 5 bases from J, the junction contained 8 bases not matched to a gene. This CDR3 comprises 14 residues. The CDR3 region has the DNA TGCGCCAGCAGCCACGGGGGGGTGACCGACGAGCAGTACTTC. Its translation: CASSHGGVTDEQYF. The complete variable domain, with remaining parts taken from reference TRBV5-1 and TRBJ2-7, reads KAGVTQTPRYLIKTRGQQVTLSCSPISGHRSVSWYQQTPGQGLQFLFEYFSETQRNKGNFPGRFSGRQFSNSRSEMNVSTLELGDSALYLCASSHGGVTDEQYFGPGTRLTVT.

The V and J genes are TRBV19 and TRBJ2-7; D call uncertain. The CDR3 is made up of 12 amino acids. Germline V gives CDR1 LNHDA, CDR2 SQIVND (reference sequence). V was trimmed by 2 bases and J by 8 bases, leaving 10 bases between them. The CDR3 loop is CASSISEGKQYF. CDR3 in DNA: TGTGCCAGTAGTATATCCGAAGGGAAGCAGTACTTC.

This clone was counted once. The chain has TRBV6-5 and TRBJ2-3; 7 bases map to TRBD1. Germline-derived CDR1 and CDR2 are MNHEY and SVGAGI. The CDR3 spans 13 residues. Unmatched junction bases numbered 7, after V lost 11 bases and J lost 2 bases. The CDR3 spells CAARDSYTDTQYF. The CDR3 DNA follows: TGTGCCGCCCGGGACAGTTACACAGATACGCAGTATTTT.

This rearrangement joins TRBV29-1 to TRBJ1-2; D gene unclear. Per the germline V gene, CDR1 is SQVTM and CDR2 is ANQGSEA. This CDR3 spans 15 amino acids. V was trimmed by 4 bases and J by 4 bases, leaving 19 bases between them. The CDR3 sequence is CSVGEQPWSGYGYTF. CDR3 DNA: TGCAGCGTTGGGGAACAGCCGTGGAGTGGCTATGGCTACACCTTC. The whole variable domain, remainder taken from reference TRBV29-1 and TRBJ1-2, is SAVISQKPSRDICQRGTSLTIQCQVDSQVTMMFWYRQQPGQSLTLIATANQGSEATYESGFVIDKFPISRPNLTFSTLTVSNMSPEDSSIYLCSVGEQPWSGYGYTFGSGTRLTVV.

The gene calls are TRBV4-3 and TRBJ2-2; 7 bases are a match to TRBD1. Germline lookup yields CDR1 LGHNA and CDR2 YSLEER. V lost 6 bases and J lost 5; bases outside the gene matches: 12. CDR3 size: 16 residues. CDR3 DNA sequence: TGCGCCAGCAGTTCACGACAGGGATCGGTAACCGGGGAGCTGTTTTTT. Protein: CASSSRQGSVTGELFF.

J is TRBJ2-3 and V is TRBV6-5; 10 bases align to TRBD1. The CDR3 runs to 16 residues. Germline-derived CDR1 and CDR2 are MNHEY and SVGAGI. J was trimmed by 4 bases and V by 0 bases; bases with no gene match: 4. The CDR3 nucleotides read TGTGCCAGCAGTTACTCCCGGGACAGGGGCGCAGATACGCAGTATTTT. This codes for CASSYSRDRGADTQYF.

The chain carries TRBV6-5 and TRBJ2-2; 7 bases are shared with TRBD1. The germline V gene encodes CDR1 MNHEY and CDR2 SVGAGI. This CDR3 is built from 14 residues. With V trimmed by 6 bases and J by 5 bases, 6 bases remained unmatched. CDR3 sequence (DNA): TGTGCCAGCAGACAGGGGTTGAGTACCGGGGAGCTGTTTTTT. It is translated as CASRQGLSTGELFF.

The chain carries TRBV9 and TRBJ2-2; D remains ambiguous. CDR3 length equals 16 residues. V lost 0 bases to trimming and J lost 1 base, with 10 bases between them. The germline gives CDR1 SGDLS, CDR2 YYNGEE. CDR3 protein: CASSVERLVNTGELFF. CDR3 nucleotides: TGTGCCAGCAGCGTAGAAAGACTCGTGAACACCGGGGAGCTGTTTTTT.

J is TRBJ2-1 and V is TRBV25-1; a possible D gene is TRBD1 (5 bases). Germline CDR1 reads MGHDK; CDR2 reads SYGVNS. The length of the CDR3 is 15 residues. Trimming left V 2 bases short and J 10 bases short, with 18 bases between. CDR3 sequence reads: CASSEPTVAPQEQFF. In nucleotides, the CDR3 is TGTGCCAGCAGTGAACCGACAGTCGCACCTCAGGAGCAGTTCTTC.

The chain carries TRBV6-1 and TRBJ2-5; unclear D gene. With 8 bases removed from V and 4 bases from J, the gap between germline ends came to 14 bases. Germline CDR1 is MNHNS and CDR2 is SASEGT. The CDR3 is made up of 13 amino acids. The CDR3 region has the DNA TGTGCCAGCCAGGTCGTTATGGGAGAGACCCAGTACTTC. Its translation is CASQVVMGETQYF.

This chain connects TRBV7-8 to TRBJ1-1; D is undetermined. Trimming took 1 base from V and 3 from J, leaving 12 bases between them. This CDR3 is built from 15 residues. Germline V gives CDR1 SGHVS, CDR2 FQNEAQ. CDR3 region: CASSLGLVGDTEAFF. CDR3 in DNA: TGTGCCAGCAGCTTAGGGCTGGTTGGGGACACTGAAGCTTTCTTT.

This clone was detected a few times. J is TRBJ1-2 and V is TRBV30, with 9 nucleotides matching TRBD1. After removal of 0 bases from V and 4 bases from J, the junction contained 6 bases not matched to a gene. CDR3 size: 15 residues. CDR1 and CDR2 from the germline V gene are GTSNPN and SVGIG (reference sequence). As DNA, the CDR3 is TGTGCCTGGAGTGTAGGGGACAGGGCTGGCTATGGCTACACCTTC. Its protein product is CAWSVGDRAGYGYTF.

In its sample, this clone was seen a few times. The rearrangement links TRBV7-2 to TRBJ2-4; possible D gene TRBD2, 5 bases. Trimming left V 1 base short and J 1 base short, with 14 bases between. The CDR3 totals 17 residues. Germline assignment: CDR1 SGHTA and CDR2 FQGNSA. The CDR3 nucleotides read TGTGCCAGCAGCTTAGATATGCGGGCTTCGGCCAAAAACATTCAGTACTTC. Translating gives CASSLDMRASAKNIQYF.

The CDR3 DNA sequence: TGTGCCAGCTCACCACTAGCGGAGGGGATTTACAATGAGCAGTTCTTC. It codes for CASSPLAEGIYNEQFF. The V call is TRBV18, the J call TRBJ2-1, with a weak D call TRBD2 (6 bases). The germline V and J ends were trimmed by 1 base and 4 bases, with 14 bases remaining between them. CDR3 size: 16 residues. Germline CDR1 KGHSH, CDR2 LQKENI. Full variable domain (remainder filled in from reference TRBV18 and TRBJ2-1): NAGVMQNPRHLVRRRGQEARLRCSPMKGHSHVYWYRQLPEEGLKFMVYLQKENIIDESGMPKERFSAEFPKEGPSILRIQQVVRGDSAAYFCASSPLAEGIYNEQFFGPGTRLTVL.

The CDR3 DNA reads TGTGCCAGCAGCCGGATAAACACCGGGGAGCTGTTTTTT. It encodes CASSRINTGELFF. The V and J genes are TRBV13 and TRBJ2-2; D is ambiguous. The CDR3 is made up of 13 amino acids. V gave up 5 bases and J gave up 2 bases, with 6 bases separating them. Germline lookup yields CDR1 PRHDT and CDR2 FYEKMQ (reference sequence).

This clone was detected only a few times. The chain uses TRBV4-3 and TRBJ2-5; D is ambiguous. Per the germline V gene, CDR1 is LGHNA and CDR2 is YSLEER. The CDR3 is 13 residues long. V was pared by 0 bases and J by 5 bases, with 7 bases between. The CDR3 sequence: CASSQDLRETQYF. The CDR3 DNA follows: TGCGCCAGCAGCCAAGATCTACGGGAGACCCAGTACTTC.

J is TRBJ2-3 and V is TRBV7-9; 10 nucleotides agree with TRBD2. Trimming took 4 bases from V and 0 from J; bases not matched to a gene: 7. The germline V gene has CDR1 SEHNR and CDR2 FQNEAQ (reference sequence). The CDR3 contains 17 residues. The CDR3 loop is CASSSRTSGSSTDTQYF. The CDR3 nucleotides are TGTGCCAGCAGCTCCCGGACTAGCGGTTCTAGCACAGATACGCAGTATTTT.